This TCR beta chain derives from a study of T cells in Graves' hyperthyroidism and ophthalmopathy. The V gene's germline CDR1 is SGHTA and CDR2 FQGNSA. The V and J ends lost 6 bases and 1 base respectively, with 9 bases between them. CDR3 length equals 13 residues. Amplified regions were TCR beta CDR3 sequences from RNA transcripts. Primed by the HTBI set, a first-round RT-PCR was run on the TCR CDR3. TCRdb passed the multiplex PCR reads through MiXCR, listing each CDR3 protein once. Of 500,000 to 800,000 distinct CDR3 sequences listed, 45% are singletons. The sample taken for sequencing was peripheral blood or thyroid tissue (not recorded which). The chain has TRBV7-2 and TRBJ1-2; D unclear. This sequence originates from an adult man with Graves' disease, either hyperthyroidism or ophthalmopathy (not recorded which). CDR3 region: CASRRGGNYGYTF. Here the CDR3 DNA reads TGTGCCAGCAGACGCGGTGGTAACTATGGCTACACCTTC. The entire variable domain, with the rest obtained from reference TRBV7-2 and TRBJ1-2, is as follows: GAGVSQSPSNKVTEKGKDVELRCDPISGHTALYWYRQSLGQGLEFLIYFQGNSAPDKSGLPSDRFSAERTGGSVSTLTIQRTQQEDSAVYLCASRRGGNYGYTFGSGTRLTVV.